Listed below are T cell receptor beta chains from one sample, sequenced in a study of T cells in tuberculosis. TCRdb keeps only in-frame clones here, not all; method: immunoSEQ multiplex PCR. The sample has around 45,000 clones; roughly 94% are singletons. The specimen sequenced was PBMCs. The receptors were sampled from a donor aged 5-35 years with latent tuberculosis or without tuberculosis infection. Some clones in this sample may be carry-over from other donors' samples. CDR3s leave out the opening cysteine and the closing phenylalanine or tryptophan. The order of the fields is V gene, J gene, CDR3 protein.

V: TRBV30
J: TRBJ1-2
CDR3: AWSVRQRNYGYT

V: TRBV4-2
J: TRBJ2-1
CDR3: ASSPRLAGGRVPYNEQF

V: TRBV28
J: TRBJ1-1
CDR3: ASSPEDSVPPNTEAF

V: TRBV5-1
J: TRBJ2-3
CDR3: ASSLGLAGGLWGDTQY

V: TRBV27
J: TRBJ1-2
CDR3: ASSLGGVWGLVYGYT

V: TRBV7-9
J: TRBJ2-7
CDR3: ASSQTGDEQY

V: TRBV5-4
J: TRBJ2-1
CDR3: ASSSKQSYNEQF

V: TRBV27
J: TRBJ2-3
CDR3: ASSLWAAISTDTQY

V: TRBV4-1
J: TRBJ2-1
CDR3: ASSYIAGASYNEQF

V: TRBV6-5
J: TRBJ2-7
CDR3: ASRQAGETYEQY

V: TRBV4-3
J: TRBJ2-7
CDR3: ASSQVLEESYEQY

V: TRBV7-3
J: TRBJ2-1
CDR3: ASSPRDMISYNEQF

V: TRBV4-3
J: TRBJ1-3
CDR3: ASSQDLYSGGGNTIY

V: TRBV5-6
J: TRBJ2-7
CDR3: ASSFKREPPYEQY

V: TRBV27
J: TRBJ1-2
CDR3: ASSLTVRSAGYT

V: TRBV6-1
J: TRBJ1-2
CDR3: ASGQGGNYGYT

V: TRBV9
J: TRBJ2-1
CDR3: ASSVLAGGNEQF

V: TRBV19
J: TRBJ2-7
CDR3: ASSINPGQIYEQY

V: TRBV7-2
J: TRBJ2-3
CDR3: ASSSRPRLTPTDTQY

V: TRBV28
J: TRBJ1-2
CDR3: ASSLGDRGAGGYT

V: TRBV28
J: TRBJ1-5
CDR3: ASSFDPRTGGSGNQPQH

V: TRBV4-3
J: TRBJ1-1
CDR3: ASSQAQENTEAF

V: TRBV28
J: TRBJ1-2
CDR3: ASSLSEGARGYT

V: TRBV10-3
J: TRBJ2-7
CDR3: AISAPPTSRTGYYEQY

V: TRBV5-1
J: TRBJ2-3
CDR3: ASSRDGTSGSGDTQY

V: TRBV28
J: TRBJ1-5
CDR3: ASSFLVGAVTPTHH

V: TRBV4-3
J: TRBJ2-1
CDR3: ASSNGGSPYNEQF